This T cell receptor (beta chain) comes out of a study of T cell repertoires in cytomegalovirus infection. As for this clonotype: Its specificity is not known.

The CDR3 sequence is 16 residues long. V was trimmed by 1 base and J by 0 bases, leaving 13 bases between them. TCRdb analysed the reads with MiXCR anew, one entry per CDR3 protein. The sample includes some 350,000 distinct CDR3 sequences, 25% to 30% of them seen just once. The TCR originated in a human donor in good health (CMV status not recorded). Some clones in this sample may be carry-over from other donors' samples. The chain employs TRBV12-3 or TRBV12-4 and TRBJ2-7; no clear D. The starting material was cultured PBMCs, obtained from culture after CMV antigen stimulation. CDR3 DNA: TGTGCCAGCAGTTTAGTGGGGATTGACATCTCCTACGAGCAGTACTTC. It specifies CASSLVGIDISYEQYF.